Listed below are T cell receptor beta chains from one sample, sequenced in a study of T cells expressing NK-cell markers. TCRdb reprocessed the 5' RACE reads and keeps a single row for each CDR3 protein, giving no DNA. The table counts roughly 280,000 distinct CDR3 sequences; about 0.4% lies in the top ten. Sequencing was done on a sample of blood T cells: a sorted CD56 or NKG2C T cell subset, CD4+ or CD8+ T cells, or bulk PBMC T cells (not recorded which). The receptor source for this set is a man younger than 30 in good health. CDR3s include the opening cysteine and the closing phenylalanine or tryptophan. Each record gives: CDR3 protein, J gene, V gene.

CDR3 protein: CSTVRGRSEAFF
J gene: TRBJ1-1
V gene: TRBV20-1

CDR3 protein: CSARDLTSAAKETQYF
J gene: TRBJ2-5
V gene: TRBV20-1

CDR3 protein: CASSRGTLNYGYTF
J gene: TRBJ1-2
V gene: TRBV12-3/TRBV12-4

CDR3 protein: CSAREPVGTRETQYF
J gene: TRBJ2-5
V gene: TRBV20-1

CDR3 protein: CSARDPRGGYEQYF
J gene: TRBJ2-7
V gene: TRBV20-1

CDR3 protein: CASSWGLAGFQANTGELFF
J gene: TRBJ2-2
V gene: TRBV6-2/TRBV6-3

CDR3 protein: CASSVGTGAASGNTIYF
J gene: TRBJ1-3
V gene: TRBV9

CDR3 protein: CASSLLGGALTEAFF
J gene: TRBJ1-1
V gene: TRBV27

CDR3 protein: CASSVEAGGFPGYTF
J gene: TRBJ1-2
V gene: TRBV9

CDR3 protein: CASSLAWTGGTEAFF
J gene: TRBJ1-1
V gene: TRBV11-2

CDR3 protein: CATSDWTGGAGGELFF
J gene: TRBJ2-2
V gene: TRBV15

CDR3 protein: CASSPRPGGEQYF
J gene: TRBJ2-7
V gene: TRBV6-2/TRBV6-3

CDR3 protein: CSVRGRRNQETQYF
J gene: TRBJ2-5
V gene: TRBV29-1

CDR3 protein: CASSLRGVTDIRPTNTGELFF
J gene: TRBJ2-2
V gene: TRBV27

CDR3 protein: CSATPKTSGSFDGFF
J gene: TRBJ2-1
V gene: TRBV20-1

CDR3 protein: CASRVRAGKNNEQFF
J gene: TRBJ2-1
V gene: TRBV19

CDR3 protein: CASSFGGGSTDTQYF
J gene: TRBJ2-3
V gene: TRBV12-3/TRBV12-4

CDR3 protein: CASSYRVGYNEQFF
J gene: TRBJ2-1
V gene: TRBV6-5

CDR3 protein: CASSLNTGRAGWQFF
J gene: TRBJ2-1
V gene: TRBV12-3/TRBV12-4

CDR3 protein: CASSRTSGHGEQFF
J gene: TRBJ2-1
V gene: TRBV12-3/TRBV12-4

CDR3 protein: CAISVFGGQGGQPQHF
J gene: TRBJ1-5
V gene: TRBV10-3

CDR3 protein: CSAARGTETQYF
J gene: TRBJ2-5
V gene: TRBV20-1

CDR3 protein: CASSIGLAGGRDEQFF
J gene: TRBJ2-1
V gene: TRBV19

CDR3 protein: CASHRGLVNTEAFF
J gene: TRBJ1-1
V gene: TRBV10-2

CDR3 protein: CASSLGVSLGEKLFF
J gene: TRBJ1-4
V gene: TRBV12-3/TRBV12-4

CDR3 protein: CASSRQASGAYEQYF
J gene: TRBJ2-7
V gene: TRBV4-3

CDR3 protein: CATSRDNTIYF
J gene: TRBJ1-3
V gene: TRBV15

CDR3 protein: CSVVGWGNQETQYF
J gene: TRBJ2-5
V gene: TRBV20-1

CDR3 protein: CASSPSNGGTDTQYF
J gene: TRBJ2-3
V gene: TRBV12-3/TRBV12-4

CDR3 protein: CASSLGASGTKFF
J gene: TRBJ2-1
V gene: TRBV7-6

CDR3 protein: CASSHGPPNSPLHF
J gene: TRBJ1-6
V gene: TRBV18

CDR3 protein: CSAREFGQDSYNSPLHF
J gene: TRBJ1-6
V gene: TRBV20-1

CDR3 protein: CASSLAGIAGGTDTQYF
J gene: TRBJ2-3
V gene: TRBV5-4

CDR3 protein: CSARALGLAENYNEQFF
J gene: TRBJ2-1
V gene: TRBV20-1

CDR3 protein: CSALSGVSYEQYF
J gene: TRBJ2-7
V gene: TRBV20-1

CDR3 protein: CASSLVLAGGTGELFF
J gene: TRBJ2-2
V gene: TRBV7-8

CDR3 protein: CASRGRVNTEAFF
J gene: TRBJ1-1
V gene: TRBV6-4

CDR3 protein: CASSYLNRGTDYGYTF
J gene: TRBJ1-2
V gene: TRBV6-5

CDR3 protein: CASSLRQTNTGELFF
J gene: TRBJ2-2
V gene: TRBV5-1

CDR3 protein: CATSRVVAPGDYGYTF
J gene: TRBJ1-2
V gene: TRBV15

CDR3 protein: CSASVEARRGETQYF
J gene: TRBJ2-5
V gene: TRBV20-1

CDR3 protein: CASTEGTSGTPYQLSYNEQFF
J gene: TRBJ2-1
V gene: TRBV5-1

CDR3 protein: CASSISRGTQYF
J gene: TRBJ2-3
V gene: TRBV19

CDR3 protein: CASTKTSGSMLEQFF
J gene: TRBJ2-1
V gene: TRBV9

CDR3 protein: CASSIGRGTTNEKLFF
J gene: TRBJ1-4
V gene: TRBV6-1